Listed below are T cell receptor beta chains from one sample, sequenced in a study of STAT5B mutations in CD4+ large granular lymphocyte leukemia. This table comes from immunoSEQ multiplex PCR, and its TCRdb copy is limited to in-frame clones, with some not included. The sample holds about 40,000 clones, 84% seen once. The sample was CD4+ T cells from blood buffy coats. These receptors all stem from a human donor in good health. Each CDR3 is given with its conserved first and last residue. A D gene is named only where the DNA matches it firmly. Some rows mark clone size as missing; the rest say once, few, many or name a class of expanded clone.

v_gene: TRBV2; d_gene: .; j_gene: TRBJ1-3; abundance: .; CDR3aa: CASSAEISGNTIYF; CDR3nt: TGTGCCAGCAGTGCTGAGATCTCTGGAAACACCATATATTTT
v_gene: TRBV27; d_gene: .; j_gene: TRBJ2-4; abundance: .; CDR3aa: CASSPVSPAKNIQYF; CDR3nt: TGTGCCAGCAGTCCGGTGTCCCCAGCCAAAAACATTCAGTACTTC
v_gene: TRBV28; d_gene: TRBD1; j_gene: TRBJ1-1; abundance: .; CDR3aa: CASSTGAPTEAFF; CDR3nt: TGTGCCAGCAGTACAGGGGCCCCGACTGAAGCTTTCTTT
v_gene: TRBV18; d_gene: TRBD1; j_gene: TRBJ1-5; abundance: .; CDR3aa: CASSPGQGAANQPQHF; CDR3nt: TGTGCCAGCTCACCAGGACAGGGGGCCGCAAATCAGCCCCAGCATTTT
v_gene: TRBV28; d_gene: TRBD2; j_gene: TRBJ2-2; abundance: .; CDR3aa: CASSLWGLAGGPGELFF; CDR3nt: TGTGCCAGCAGTTTATGGGGACTAGCGGGGGGTCCCGGGGAGCTGTTTTTT
v_gene: TRBV6-5; d_gene: .; j_gene: TRBJ1-1; abundance: .; CDR3aa: CASSYFVRGNTEAFF; CDR3nt: TGTGCCAGCAGTTACTTCGTGAGGGGGAACACTGAAGCTTTCTTT
v_gene: TRBV4-1; d_gene: .; j_gene: TRBJ2-5; abundance: .; CDR3aa: CASSQEGGGGQETQYF; CDR3nt: TGCGCCAGCAGCCAAGAGGGTGGTGGGGGACAAGAGACCCAGTACTTC
v_gene: TRBV9; d_gene: .; j_gene: TRBJ1-6; abundance: .; CDR3aa: CASSVGGGHGVSSYNSPLHF; CDR3nt: TGTGCCAGCAGCGTAGGAGGGGGACACGGAGTGAGCTCCTATAATTCACCCCTCCACTTT
v_gene: TRBV2; d_gene: .; j_gene: TRBJ1-5; abundance: few; CDR3aa: CASSELGYSNQPQHF; CDR3nt: TGTGCCAGCAGTGAATTGGGCTATAGCAATCAGCCCCAGCATTTT
v_gene: TRBV2; d_gene: .; j_gene: TRBJ1-5; abundance: few; CDR3aa: CASSALGQPQHF; CDR3nt: TGTGCCAGCAGCGCCTTAGGGCAGCCCCAGCATTTT
v_gene: TRBV7-2; d_gene: TRBD1; j_gene: TRBJ1-1; abundance: .; CDR3aa: CASSTGTGGLTEAFF; CDR3nt: TGTGCCAGCAGTACCGGGACAGGGGGCTTAACTGAAGCTTTCTTT
v_gene: TRBV6-1; d_gene: .; j_gene: TRBJ2-2; abundance: .; CDR3aa: CASSEYSVGELFF; CDR3nt: TGTGCCAGCAGTGAATATTCGGTTGGGGAGCTGTTTTTT
v_gene: TRBV15; d_gene: .; j_gene: TRBJ2-6; abundance: .; CDR3aa: CATSKDFSGANVLTF; CDR3nt: TGTGCCACCAGCAAAGATTTTTCTGGGGCCAACGTCCTGACTTTC
v_gene: TRBV30; d_gene: .; j_gene: TRBJ2-6; abundance: .; CDR3aa: CAWGNYPSSGANVLTF; CDR3nt: TGTGCCTGGGGGAATTACCCGAGCTCTGGGGCCAACGTCCTGACTTTC
v_gene: TRBV6-6; d_gene: TRBD1; j_gene: TRBJ2-1; abundance: .; CDR3aa: CASSQAGQGARNEQFF; CDR3nt: TGTGCCAGCAGCCAGGCTGGGCAGGGGGCGCGCAATGAGCAGTTCTTC
v_gene: TRBV6-1; d_gene: .; j_gene: TRBJ2-3; abundance: .; CDR3aa: CASKGMVRDTDTQYF; CDR3nt: TGTGCCAGCAAGGGGATGGTGAGGGACACAGATACGCAGTATTTT
v_gene: TRBV5-1; d_gene: .; j_gene: TRBJ2-1; abundance: .; CDR3aa: CASSVGPPNEQFF; CDR3nt: TGCGCCAGCAGCGTGGGACCACCCAATGAGCAGTTCTTC
v_gene: TRBV11-2; d_gene: TRBD2; j_gene: TRBJ2-7; abundance: .; CDR3aa: CASSLSGYEQYF; CDR3nt: TGTGCCAGCAGCCTTAGCGGGTACGAGCAGTACTTC
v_gene: TRBV6-1; d_gene: .; j_gene: TRBJ1-2; abundance: .; CDR3aa: CASSEHRANYGYTF; CDR3nt: TGTGCCAGCAGTGAACATCGAGCTAACTATGGCTACACCTTC
v_gene: TRBV6-5; d_gene: .; j_gene: TRBJ2-2; abundance: few; CDR3aa: CASGFKGGELFF; CDR3nt: TGTGCCAGCGGCTTCAAGGGCGGGGAGCTGTTTTTT
v_gene: TRBV9; d_gene: TRBD1; j_gene: TRBJ1-6; abundance: .; CDR3aa: CASSSTGTGYNSPLHF; CDR3nt: TGTGCCAGCAGCTCCACCGGGACAGGCTATAATTCACCCCTCCACTTT
v_gene: TRBV11-3; d_gene: .; j_gene: TRBJ2-7; abundance: .; CDR3aa: CASSRPYEQYF; CDR3nt: TGTGCCAGCAGCCGCCCCTACGAGCAGTACTTC
v_gene: TRBV2; d_gene: TRBD1; j_gene: TRBJ1-1; abundance: .; CDR3aa: CASSEQDRVTEAFF; CDR3nt: TGTGCCAGCAGTGAACAGGACAGGGTCACTGAAGCTTTCTTT
v_gene: TRBV7-2; d_gene: .; j_gene: TRBJ2-1; abundance: .; CDR3aa: CASTLGQSSYNEQFF; CDR3nt: TGTGCCAGCACCTTAGGACAGAGCTCCTACAATGAGCAGTTCTTC
v_gene: TRBV19; d_gene: .; j_gene: TRBJ1-4; abundance: .; CDR3aa: CASSGTPTEKLFF; CDR3nt: TGTGCCAGTAGTGGGACACCAACCGAAAAACTGTTTTTT
v_gene: TRBV15; d_gene: .; j_gene: TRBJ1-4; abundance: .; CDR3aa: CATSREGTVSAELFF; CDR3nt: TGTGCCACCAGCAGAGAGGGGACGGTGAGCGCGGAACTGTTTTTT
v_gene: TRBV19; d_gene: .; j_gene: TRBJ1-1; abundance: .; CDR3aa: CASSIMIEPSNTEAFF; CDR3nt: TGTGCCAGTAGTATTATGATCGAACCCTCGAACACTGAAGCTTTCTTT
v_gene: TRBV10-1; d_gene: TRBD2; j_gene: TRBJ2-1; abundance: once; CDR3aa: CASSSGLAGEREQFF; CDR3nt: TGCGCCAGCAGCTCGGGACTAGCGGGGGAACGTGAGCAGTTCTTC
v_gene: TRBV5-6; d_gene: .; j_gene: TRBJ2-7; abundance: .; CDR3aa: CASSLVVGTEVYEQYF; CDR3nt: TGTGCCAGCAGCTTGGTAGTAGGTACGGAGGTTTACGAGCAGTACTTC
v_gene: TRBV19; d_gene: TRBD1; j_gene: TRBJ2-3; abundance: .; CDR3aa: CASSSGQGVDQTDTQYF; CDR3nt: TGTGCCAGTAGTTCTGGACAGGGGGTTGACCAGACAGATACGCAGTATTTT
v_gene: TRBV7-9; d_gene: .; j_gene: TRBJ1-1; abundance: few; CDR3aa: CASSLGTSPEELEAFF; CDR3nt: TGTGCCAGCAGCCTCGGGACGAGTCCTGAGGAATTGGAGGCTTTCTTT
v_gene: TRBV28; d_gene: TRBD1; j_gene: TRBJ1-5; abundance: .; CDR3aa: CASSPGQANQPQHF; CDR3nt: TGTGCCAGCAGCCCGGGACAGGCGAATCAGCCCCAGCATTTT
v_gene: TRBV5-1; d_gene: .; j_gene: TRBJ2-1; abundance: .; CDR3aa: CASSLEGSSYNEQFF; CDR3nt: TGCGCCAGCAGCTTAGAGGGTAGCTCCTACAATGAGCAGTTCTTC
v_gene: TRBV13; d_gene: .; j_gene: TRBJ1-1; abundance: .; CDR3aa: CASSLERGIAEAFF; CDR3nt: TGTGCCAGCAGCTTAGAGCGGGGGATAGCTGAAGCTTTCTTT
v_gene: TRBV7-9; d_gene: TRBD1; j_gene: TRBJ1-5; abundance: few; CDR3aa: CASGQGATSDQPQHF; CDR3nt: TGTGCCAGCGGACAGGGGGCGACGTCAGATCAGCCCCAGCATTTT
v_gene: TRBV29-1; d_gene: .; j_gene: TRBJ1-1; abundance: few; CDR3aa: CSVVVEGPAFF; CDR3nt: TGCAGCGTTGTAGTCGAGGGGCCGGCTTTCTTT
v_gene: TRBV9; d_gene: .; j_gene: TRBJ2-1; abundance: .; CDR3aa: CASSPHLGDEQFF; CDR3nt: TGTGCCAGCAGCCCCCATCTAGGGGATGAGCAGTTCTTC
v_gene: TRBV18; d_gene: .; j_gene: TRBJ1-2; abundance: .; CDR3aa: CASSPGREIYGYTF; CDR3nt: TGTGCCAGCTCACCAGGCAGGGAAATATATGGCTACACCTTC
v_gene: TRBV6-5; d_gene: .; j_gene: TRBJ2-6; abundance: .; CDR3aa: CASSYSGGSGANVLTF; CDR3nt: TGTGCCAGCAGTTACTCGGGGGGCTCTGGGGCCAACGTCCTGACTTTC
v_gene: TRBV9; d_gene: .; j_gene: TRBJ1-3; abundance: .; CDR3aa: CASSPGPTFSGNTIYF; CDR3nt: TGTGCCAGCAGCCCCGGTCCCACGTTCTCTGGAAACACCATATATTTT
v_gene: TRBV6-1; d_gene: .; j_gene: TRBJ1-2; abundance: .; CDR3aa: CASSILRDDYGYTF; CDR3nt: TGTGCCAGCAGCATTCTAAGGGATGACTATGGCTACACCTTC
v_gene: TRBV12-2; d_gene: .; j_gene: TRBJ2-2; abundance: .; CDR3aa: CASREGFRAGELFF; CDR3nt: TGTGCAAGTCGCGAGGGATTCAGGGCCGGGGAGCTGTTTTTT
v_gene: TRBV6-5; d_gene: TRBD1; j_gene: TRBJ2-7; abundance: .; CDR3aa: CASRKDRGQGYEQYF; CDR3nt: TGTGCCAGCAGGAAGGACAGGGGTCAAGGTTACGAGCAGTACTTC
v_gene: TRBV6-6; d_gene: TRBD1; j_gene: TRBJ1-5; abundance: .; CDR3aa: CASSPGQGFNQPQHF; CDR3nt: TGTGCCAGCAGTCCAGGACAGGGGTTTAATCAGCCCCAGCATTTT
v_gene: TRBV7-2; d_gene: .; j_gene: TRBJ1-2; abundance: .; CDR3aa: CASSYSTYGYTF; CDR3nt: TGTGCCAGCTCCTATAGCACCTATGGCTACACCTTC
v_gene: TRBV6-5; d_gene: .; j_gene: TRBJ1-1; abundance: .; CDR3aa: CASSLAQRNTEAFF; CDR3nt: TGTGCCAGCAGTTTGGCACAGAGGAACACTGAAGCTTTCTTT
v_gene: TRBV30; d_gene: TRBD2; j_gene: TRBJ2-5; abundance: .; CDR3aa: CAWSPGLAGETQYF; CDR3nt: TGTGCCTGGAGTCCCGGGCTAGCGGGGGAGACCCAGTACTTC
v_gene: TRBV19; d_gene: TRBD1; j_gene: TRBJ1-5; abundance: .; CDR3aa: CASRGQGSNQPQHF; CDR3nt: TGTGCCAGTAGGGGACAGGGTTCCAATCAGCCCCAGCATTTT
v_gene: TRBV4-2; d_gene: .; j_gene: TRBJ1-1; abundance: .; CDR3aa: CASSQEGWGLGTEAFF; CDR3nt: TGTGCCAGCAGCCAAGAAGGCTGGGGTTTGGGCACTGAAGCTTTCTTT
v_gene: TRBV7-2; d_gene: TRBD2; j_gene: TRBJ2-7; abundance: .; CDR3aa: CASSLAGTSGNSYEQYF; CDR3nt: TGTGCCAGCAGCTTAGCGGGGACTAGCGGGAACTCCTACGAGCAGTACTTC
v_gene: TRBV7-2; d_gene: .; j_gene: TRBJ2-1; abundance: few; CDR3aa: CASSLVRNEQFF; CDR3nt: TGTGCCAGCAGCTTAGTGAGAAATGAGCAGTTCTTC
v_gene: TRBV5-4; d_gene: .; j_gene: TRBJ1-2; abundance: .; CDR3aa: CASSSNYGYTF; CDR3nt: TGTGCCAGCAGTTCTAACTATGGCTACACCTTC
v_gene: TRBV5-1; d_gene: TRBD1; j_gene: TRBJ2-3; abundance: .; CDR3aa: CASSLGNQGGTDTQYF; CDR3nt: TGCGCCAGCAGCTTGGGAAACCAGGGGGGCACAGATACGCAGTATTTT
v_gene: TRBV30; d_gene: .; j_gene: TRBJ1-6; abundance: .; CDR3aa: CAGSLNSPLHF; CDR3nt: TGTGCCGGGTCCCTAAATTCACCCCTCCACTTT
v_gene: TRBV7-9; d_gene: .; j_gene: TRBJ2-7; abundance: .; CDR3aa: CASSFDGLAYEQYF; CDR3nt: TGTGCCAGCAGCTTCGATGGACTTGCCTACGAGCAGTACTTC
v_gene: TRBV18; d_gene: .; j_gene: TRBJ2-5; abundance: .; CDR3aa: CASSPLGQETQYF; CDR3nt: TGTGCCAGCTCACCACTAGGCCAAGAGACCCAGTACTTC
v_gene: TRBV18; d_gene: TRBD1; j_gene: TRBJ1-1; abundance: .; CDR3aa: CASSVSGQGNTEAFF; CDR3nt: TGTGCCAGCTCAGTGTCGGGACAGGGGAACACTGAAGCTTTCTTT
v_gene: TRBV5-1; d_gene: TRBD1; j_gene: TRBJ2-3; abundance: .; CDR3aa: CASNLGRDRGDTQYF; CDR3nt: TGCGCCAGCAATCTCGGGAGGGACAGGGGCGATACGCAGTATTTT
v_gene: TRBV5-4; d_gene: .; j_gene: TRBJ2-6; abundance: .; CDR3aa: CASSLRVHSGANVLTF; CDR3nt: TGTGCCAGCAGCCTCCGGGTACACTCTGGGGCCAACGTCCTGACTTTC
v_gene: TRBV30; d_gene: .; j_gene: TRBJ2-2; abundance: .; CDR3aa: CAVLDHTGELFF; CDR3nt: TGTGCCGTACTAGACCACACCGGGGAGCTGTTTTTT